This T cell receptor (beta chain) was identified during a study of blood T cell repertoires in COVID-19. Study context: Acute and convalescent COVID-19 specimens originated in the United States, Italy and Spain.

Clones were read by immunoSEQ multiplex PCR, and TCRdb kept only the in-frame ones, dropping some. The table has fewer than 200,000 clones, around 83% seen once; the top ten hold about 3.5%. Cohort assignment relied on participant-reported clinical history. This CDR3 is 17 amino acids long. V was pared by 5 bases and J by 0 bases, with 14 bases between. CDR1 and CDR2 (germline): LGHNT, FRNRAP. The V and J genes are TRBV12-5 and TRBJ1-6, with D tentatively TRBD1 (5 bases). This TCR derives from a woman between 45 and 60 years old in a cohort exposed to, infected with or recovered from COVID-19 (not recorded which). The sequencing sample was made of PBMCs or T cells enriched from blood (not recorded which). The DNA of the CDR3 is TGTGCTAGTGGTCTTCTGACAGCTAGCTCCTATAATTCACCCCTCCACTTT. It codes for CASGLLTASSYNSPLHF.